Presented here are 7 T cell receptor beta chains from one specimen sequenced in a study of cytomegalovirus exposure and HLA in healthy donors. The PCR employed 60 Vbeta primers together with 13 Jbeta primers. The data were produced by immunoSEQ multiplex PCR, yet TCRdb's version contains in-frame clones alone and is incomplete. The sample carries roughly 200,000 clones, roughly 80% recorded once. Sequencing was done on a sample of PBMCs. All receptors come from a woman aged 25 to 39 in good health and CMV-seronegative.

V and J are TRBV7-2 and TRBJ2-5; D is possibly TRBD2 (6 bases). Germline CDR1 is SGHTA and CDR2 is FQGNSA. V dropped 3 bases and J dropped 4 bases, with 9 bases sitting between them. This CDR3 comprises 13 residues. The CDR3: CASSFGTGETQYF. The CDR3 nucleotides read TGTGCCAGCAGCTTTGGGACTGGAGAGACCCAGTACTTC.

The gene calls are TRBV4-2 and TRBJ2-4; 7 bases line up with TRBD2. The CDR3 extends over 20 amino acids. Germline V gene lookup returns CDR1 LGHNA and CDR2 YNFKEQ. V shed 4 bases and J 10 bases; nucleotides not matched to a gene: 28. CDR3 nucleotide sequence: TGTGCCAGCAGCCGACAAGTTAACCCGGGGACTAATCAAAAGCCGGCTATTCAGTACTTC. This translates into CASSRQVNPGTNQKPAIQYF.

In DNA, the CDR3 is TGTGCCAGCAGCTTAGAAGGGAGCTCCTACAATGAGCAGTTCTTC. It is translated as CASSLEGSSYNEQFF. The chain links TRBV7-2 to TRBJ2-1; perhaps TRBD2 as D (5 bases). The V gene's germline CDR1 is SGHTA and CDR2 FQGNSA. This CDR3 region has 15 residues. Trimming took off 1 base at V and 0 bases at J, with 7 bases between the two ends. The entire variable domain, with the rest obtained from reference TRBV7-2 and TRBJ2-1, is as follows: GAGVSQSPSNKVTEKGKDVELRCDPISGHTALYWYRQSLGQGLEFLIYFQGNSAPDKSGLPSDRFSAERTGGSVSTLTIQRTQQEDSAVYLCASSLEGSSYNEQFFGPGTRLTVL.

The V and J genes are TRBV21-1 and TRBJ1-5. TRBV21-1 constitutes a pseudogene. This CDR3 spans 14 amino acids. CDR3 sequence: CASSAGRDNQPQHF. DNA of the CDR3: TGTGCCAGCAGCGCCGGTCGTGACAATCAGCCCCAGCATTTT.

The CDR3 spells CASSVGVEQFF. CDR3 sequence (DNA): TGTGCCAGCAGCGTCGGGGTCGAGCAGTTCTTC. The V and J genes are TRBV9 and TRBJ2-1; possibly TRBD2 for D (5 bases). Per germline, CDR1 SGDLS and CDR2 YYNGEE. The length of the CDR3 is 11 residues. V dropped 2 bases and J dropped 10 bases, with 7 bases sitting between them.

The V and J genes are TRBV27 and TRBJ1-2; a possible D gene is TRBD1 (5 bases). The V gene lost 5 bases and the J gene lost 0 bases, with 16 bases spanning the gap. CDR1 is MNHEY, CDR2 SMNVEV, per germline (reference sequence). This CDR3 region has 16 residues. The CDR3 DNA reads as TGTGCCAGCAGTCGGCGGGACGGAAGAGCTAACTATGGCTACACCTTC. Translating it yields CASSRRDGRANYGYTF.

V is TRBV9 and J is TRBJ2-3; D not resolved. The CDR3 contains 16 residues. CDR1 and CDR2 from the germline V gene are SGDLS and YYNGEE. V lost 4 bases, J lost 2 bases, and 17 bases lay in between. The DNA for the CDR3 is TGTGCCAGCAGCTCGTCTTATGAGTCACCCACAGATACGCAGTATTTT. This sequence encodes CASSSSYESPTDTQYF.